The source of this T cell receptor (beta chain) is a study of T cells in Graves' hyperthyroidism and ophthalmopathy. It was RNA transcripts that yielded the amplified TCR beta CDR3 regions. The study used the HTBI primer set for a first-round RT-PCR of the TCR CDR3. TCRdb redid the calling of the multiplex PCR reads with MiXCR, one entry per CDR3 protein. The sample lists under 400,000 distinct CDR3 sequences; about a sixth were seen once. Study-wide results and caveats: The model anticipated ophthalmopathy a median approximately 6.7 months pre-onset.

Investigators excluded patients with uncontrolled infection, other autoimmune disease, pregnancy or lactation. It was less than 13 ml of fresh peripheral blood that supplied the PBMCs. With regard to this clonotype: What it binds is not known.

V gave up 2 bases and J gave up 2 bases; unmatched junction bases: 4. From germline, CDR1 is SGHDT and CDR2 YYEEEE. CDR3 length equals 15 residues. Sequences were obtained from blood. J is TRBJ2-7 and V is TRBV5-6; the match to TRBD1 covers 10 bases. The sequence came from a woman in her thirties or forties with Graves' ophthalmopathy. CDR3 sequence: CASSFTGQGPYEQYF. Here the CDR3 DNA reads TGTGCCAGCAGCTTTACGGGACAGGGGCCCTACGAGCAGTACTTC.